This T cell receptor beta chain was obtained from a study of regulatory T cells in long-lasting Graves disease. Ten or more counts support this clonotype. What it binds is unknown. Arm-PCR of CDR3 regions and iRepertoire HTBI primers were used to build TCR beta libraries. TCRdb re-called the multiplex PCR reads with MiXCR, one entry per CDR3 protein. The data show 200,000 to 250,000 distinct CDR3 sequences, approximately 20% seen once. Time point reported: newly diagnosed GD, antithyroid drugs for less than 3 months. RNA isolated from PBMCs was used to make the TCR library. Each patient gave Nine milliliters of EDTA-anticoagulated peripheral blood. General study points: The persistent group shared 2,500 or so public clonotypes, more than the approximately 970 shared by new patients. Gene preferences differed: TRBV28, TRBJ1-2, TRBJ2-5 in persistent cases. The researchers studied only peripheral blood, not thyroid tissue.

In germline, CDR1 is KGHSH, CDR2 LQKENI. This CDR3 is 13 amino acids long. The V segment lost 8 bases and the J segment 3 bases; nucleotides outside the gene matches: 6. Here the sequenced sample was peripheral blood mononuclear cells (PBMCs), taken at new diagnosis, from a patient treated with antithyroid drugs. The gene calls are TRBV18 and TRBJ1-2, with 7 bases matching TRBD1. The receptor was derived from a female donor with Graves disease. The CDR3 nucleotides are TGTGCCAGCGCCACAGGGGCCGACTATGGCTACACCTTC. Translated: CASATGADYGYTF.